This passage covers 23 T cell receptor beta chains from one sample sequenced in a study of blood T cells in healthy people across ages. The use of a sample-barcoded 5' primer and a J-beta primer mix characterized a second PCR of about 7 to 12 cycles. TCRdb redid the calling of the 5' RACE reads with MiXCR, one entry per CDR3 protein. Found here are about 780,000 distinct CDR3 sequences, roughly 25% of them singletons; the top ten hold about 3%. These sequences were also reported in another study, on T cells of mothers and their children.

Sequenced: blood. The source is a boy aged 5-17 years in good health.

CDR3 DNA: TGTGCCAGCAGCCAAGAGGGGTTTCGGGGAGGGCAGTTCTTC. Amino acids: CASSQEGFRGGQFF. The rearrangement uses TRBV3-1 and TRBJ2-1, with a weak D call TRBD2 (6 bases). The CDR3 has 14 residues. Germline CDR1 and CDR2: LGHDT and YNNKEL (reference sequence). Trimming took 0 bases from V and 12 from J, leaving 15 bases between them.

This chain uses TRBV4-1 with TRBJ1-5, with TRBD1 as a possible D gene (6 bases). This CDR3 is 16 amino acids long. Germline-derived CDR1 and CDR2 are MGHRA and YSYEKL. Trimming took 1 base from V and 2 from J, leaving 12 bases between them. CDR3 nucleotides: TGCGCCAGCAGCCAAGGACAGGCGAGAGGCAATCAGCCCCAGCATTTT. Protein sequence: CASSQGQARGNQPQHF.

This clonotype turned up a few times. This chain uses TRBV15 with TRBJ2-5; D is uncertain. V gave up 1 base and J gave up 5 bases, with 11 bases separating them. The CDR3 consists of 14 residues. Germline assignment: CDR1 LNHNV and CDR2 YYDKDF (reference sequence). The CDR3 coding sequence is TGTGCCACCAGCAGAGTGGACCACCGGGAGACCCAGTACTTC. This codes for CATSRVDHRETQYF.

This clonotype was counted only a few times. The chain combines TRBV2 with TRBJ1-1; 10 bases are shared with TRBD1. This CDR3 contains 18 residues. The trim removed 4 bases at V and 0 bases at J, leaving 11 bases unmatched. Germline CDR1 is SNHLY and CDR2 is FYNNEI. CDR3 in DNA: TGTGCCAGCAGTGGGGGGACCGGGACAGGGGATTTGAACACTGAAGCTTTCTTT. Translating gives CASSGGTGTGDLNTEAFF. Drawing the rest from reference TRBV2 and TRBJ1-1, the complete variable domain is EPEVTQTPSHQVTQMGQEVILRCVPISNHLYFYWYRQILGQKVEFLVSFYNNEISEKSEIFDDQFSVERPDGSNFTLKIRSTKLEDSAMYFCASSGGTGTGDLNTEAFFGQGTRLTVV.

This clonotype was recorded a few times. CDR3 nucleotides: TGTGCCAGCAGTTTATCCCAATTCGTTGGTGGCTACACCTTC. Residues: CASSLSQFVGGYTF. This sequence joins TRBV6-5 and TRBJ1-2; D is unresolved. V was shortened by 4 bases and J by 7 bases, with 16 bases between the two germline ends. From germline, CDR1 is MNHEY and CDR2 SVGAGI. The CDR3 is 14 amino acids.

The chain carries TRBV6-5 and TRBJ2-7, with 9 positions matching TRBD1. The CDR3 has 13 residues. The V and J ends lost 6 bases and 5 bases, in that order; junction bases with no gene match: 5. CDR1 and CDR2 (germline): MNHEY, SVGAGI. The CDR3 reads CASSRDRDHEQYF. The DNA for the CDR3 is TGTGCCAGCAGCCGGGACAGGGACCACGAGCAGTACTTC.

The V and J genes are TRBV24-1 and TRBJ2-1; D perhaps matches TRBD2 (5 bases). CDR1 KGHDR and CDR2 SFDVKD come from the germline V gene. V was pared by 7 bases and J by 6 bases, with 12 bases between. The CDR3 has 13 amino acids. The CDR3, as DNA: TGTGCCACCAGCCTAGCATACCTCAATGAGCAGTTCTTC. It codes for CATSLAYLNEQFF.

V usage is TRBV18 and J usage is TRBJ2-5; 7 bases line up with TRBD1. With the DNA end fitting TRBJ2-1 better, the J assignment may be wrong. This CDR3 is built from 14 residues. Germline V lookup: CDR1 KGHSH, CDR2 LQKENI. As DNA, the CDR3 is TGTGCCAGCTCGTCTGACAGGGCGAACAATGAGCAGTTCTTC. This encodes CASSSDRANNEQFF.

The V gene is TRBV20-1, the J gene TRBJ2-1, with TRBD2 matching over 10 bases. The assigned J gene may be wrong: the sequence end matches TRBJ2-5 better. In germline, CDR1 is DFQATT, CDR2 SNEGSKA (reference sequence). CDR3 length: 13 amino acids. DNA of the CDR3: TGCAGTGCAACACTAGCGGGGATGGAGACCCAGTACTTC. This encodes CSATLAGMETQYF.

This chain connects TRBV5-6 to TRBJ1-2; D not resolved. Germline V gene data show CDR1 as SGHDT and CDR2 as YYEEEE. The V end was cut by 4 bases, the J end by 3 bases, with 10 bases between. The CDR3 is made up of 13 amino acids. DNA of the CDR3: TGTGCCAGCAGCCTTAAGGATTACTATGGCTACACCTTC. This codes for CASSLKDYYGYTF.

This clonotype has more than one count but fewer than ten. The chain combines TRBV29-1 with TRBJ2-7; D may be TRBD1 (6 bases). V was shortened by 4 bases and J by 0 bases, with 19 bases between the two germline ends. Germline CDR1 SQVTM, CDR2 ANQGSEA. The CDR3 has 16 residues. The CDR3 DNA reads as TGCAGCGTTGTAGGTTCGACAGGATCGAACTCCTACGAGCAGTACTTC. Translating it yields CSVVGSTGSNSYEQYF.

The V gene is TRBV12-3 or TRBV12-4, the J gene TRBJ2-2; unclear D gene. The germline V and J ends were trimmed by 1 base and 5 bases, with 11 bases remaining between them. The CDR3 runs 15 residues. DNA for the CDR3: TGTGCCAGCAGTTTAGAAGGACGGTGGACCGGGGAGCTGTTTTTT. Translated, it gives CASSLEGRWTGELFF.

V and J are TRBV20-1 and TRBJ2-3; 7 nucleotides agree with TRBD1. In germline, CDR1 is DFQATT, CDR2 SNEGSKA (reference sequence). J lost 0 bases, V lost 5 bases, and 8 bases had no gene match. The CDR3 is 15 amino acids. Here the CDR3 DNA reads TGCAGTGCTCATAAAGAGGGGGCGAGCACAGATACGCAGTATTTT. Translating it yields CSAHKEGASTDTQYF.

The rearrangement links TRBV5-1 to TRBJ2-7; perhaps TRBD1 as D (5 bases). Germline CDR1 and CDR2: SGHRS and YFSETQ. The CDR3 totals 14 residues. The V gene lost 1 base and the J gene lost 6 bases, with 14 bases spanning the gap. CDR3 DNA sequence: TGCGCCAGCAGCTTGAGGCAGGGCATCGGCGAGCAGTACTTC. This codes for CASSLRQGIGEQYF.

This chain uses TRBV20-1 with TRBJ1-1; 7 nucleotides agree with TRBD1. The CDR3 has 12 residues. Germline V gene lookup returns CDR1 DFQATT and CDR2 SNEGSKA (reference sequence). The ends lost 6 bases at V and 3 bases at J; junction bases unmatched: 4. In nucleotides, the CDR3 is TGCAGTGCCGAGACAGGGTACACTGAAGCTTTCTTT. Its protein is CSAETGYTEAFF.

The CDR3 DNA sequence: TGCAGTGCCCTTGGGACTTTCTCCTACAATGAGCAGTTCTTC. Amino acid sequence: CSALGTFSYNEQFF. The genes are TRBV20-1 and TRBJ2-1, with D tentatively TRBD2 (6 bases). V dropped 6 bases and J dropped 0 bases, with 12 bases sitting between them. CDR3 size: 14 residues. Germline V gene sequence: CDR1 DFQATT, CDR2 SNEGSKA (reference sequence).

The V gene is TRBV12-3 or TRBV12-4, the J gene TRBJ2-4, with D hard to call. V was pared by 7 bases and J by 0 bases, with 10 bases between. The CDR3 is made up of 14 amino acids. The CDR3 region is CASKHAGAKNIQYF. CDR3 sequence (DNA): TGTGCCAGCAAGCATGCAGGAGCCAAAAACATTCAGTACTTC.

This clonotype was counted a few times. The chain employs TRBV5-5 and TRBJ2-4; a possible D gene is TRBD1 (6 bases). Between the trimmed V and J ends, which lost 0 bases and 6 bases, there was a span of 13 bases. The CDR3 has 15 amino acids. Germline V gene sequence: CDR1 SGHKS, CDR2 YYEKEE (reference sequence). The CDR3 nucleotides are TGTGCCAGCAGCTTGGGGGCCCTAGGGGGAAACATTCAGTACTTC. Protein sequence: CASSLGALGGNIQYF.

This clonotype showed up just a few times. The V gene is TRBV6-6, the J gene TRBJ1-1, with D uncertain. Germline V gives CDR1 MNHNY, CDR2 SVGAGI (reference sequence). The ends were cut back, 4 bases at V and 0 bases at J, with 9 bases in the middle. The CDR3 sequence is 14 residues long. Here the CDR3 DNA reads TGTGCCAGCAGTTCATGGATCATGAACACTGAAGCTTTCTTT. It is translated as CASSSWIMNTEAFF.

Many counts were recorded for this clonotype. The chain recombines TRBV28 with TRBJ2-3; TRBD2 matches 9 bases. The CDR3 loop spans 14 amino acids. Germline V gene lookup returns CDR1 MDHEN and CDR2 SYDVKM. V dropped 8 bases and J dropped 4; count of bases not matched to a gene: 7. The CDR3 spells CASRGGGASDTQYF. In DNA, the CDR3 is TGTGCCAGCCGAGGCGGGGGGGCATCAGATACGCAGTATTTT.

The rearrangement joins TRBV20-1 to TRBJ2-5; 8 positions agree with TRBD1. The CDR3 is 16 residues long. CDR1 is DFQATT, CDR2 SNEGSKA, per germline (reference sequence). The J segment lost 0 bases and the V segment lost 6 bases, leaving 12 bases of the junction unmatched. This CDR3 reads CSAQGAQGGHQETQYF. In DNA form, the CDR3 reads TGCAGTGCCCAGGGGGCGCAGGGAGGTCACCAAGAGACCCAGTACTTC.

This clonotype has only a few counts. CDR3: CASSEVRDSLTDTQYF. The CDR3 nucleotides are TGTGCCAGCTCAGAAGTCCGGGACAGCCTCACAGATACGCAGTATTTT. This chain connects TRBV18 to TRBJ2-3; 7 nucleotides agree with TRBD1. CDR1 and CDR2 from the germline V gene are KGHSH and LQKENI. CDR3 size: 16 residues. V dropped 5 bases and J dropped 2; count of bases not matched to a gene: 10.

This clonotype was seen a few times. The chain joins TRBV28 to TRBJ1-2; D remains ambiguous. Trimming shortened V by 3 bases and J by 2 bases, and 7 bases separated the two germline ends. The CDR3 loop spans 13 amino acids. Germline CDR1 is MDHEN and CDR2 is SYDVKM. The CDR3 bases are TGTGCCAGCAGTTTCATCAGAAACTATGGCTACACCTTC. It is translated as CASSFIRNYGYTF.